A single sample gave rise to the 27 T cell receptor beta chains below, sequenced in a study of T cells in Graves' hyperthyroidism and ophthalmopathy. Amplification of TCR beta CDR3 regions was performed using RNA transcripts as template. Researchers ran a first-round RT-PCR on the TCR CDR3 using the HTBI primer set. Each CDR3 protein is one row after TCRdb ran MiXCR on the multiplex PCR reads. The sample carries approximately 590,000 distinct CDR3 sequences, roughly 46% recorded once. The sequencing sample was made of peripheral blood or thyroid tissue (not recorded which). The receptor source for this set is a woman aged 18-29 years with Graves' hyperthyroidism.

The CDR3 reads CSARVLSGRETQYF. The CDR3 nucleotides are TGCAGTGCTAGAGTCCTTAGCGGGAGGGAGACCCAGTACTTC. The gene calls are TRBV20-1 and TRBJ2-5; 10 bases line up with TRBD2. Trimming at V came to 1 base and at J to 5 bases, leaving 4 bases not matched to a gene. Germline-derived CDR1 and CDR2 are DFQATT and SNEGSKA (reference sequence). The CDR3 runs 14 residues.

There are a few counts of this clonotype. The chain joins TRBV7-9 to TRBJ1-2, with D possibly TRBD1 on 6 matching bases. Germline CDR1 is SEHNR and CDR2 is FQNEAQ (reference sequence). Trimming took off 5 bases at V and 8 bases at J, with 12 bases between the two ends. CDR3 length equals 12 residues. CDR3 sequence reads: CASSQQGRGYTF. As DNA, the CDR3 is TGTGCCAGCAGCCAACAGGGCCGAGGCTACACCTTC.

This clonotype has a count of ten or more. The V call is TRBV11-2, the J call TRBJ1-1; D might be TRBD1 (5 bases). Germline V gene lookup returns CDR1 SGHAT and CDR2 FQNNGV. V gave up 5 bases and J gave up 10 bases, with 14 bases separating them. This CDR3 is built from 12 residues. DNA for the CDR3: TGTGCCAGCAGCAACCGTCCGGGGGGAGCTTTCTTT. Amino acid sequence: CASSNRPGGAFF. The variable domain in full, completed from reference TRBV11-2 and TRBJ1-1, reads EAGVAQSPRYKIIEKRQSVAFWCNPISGHATLYWYQQILGQGPKLLIQFQNNGVVDDSQLPKDRFSAERLKGVDSTLKIQPAKLEDSAVYLCASSNRPGGAFFGQGTRLTVV.

The CDR3 coding sequence is TGCAGTGCTAGAGTCGCCAGCGGGACAGAGACCCAGTACTTC. Its protein is CSARVASGTETQYF. The chain couples TRBV20-1 to TRBJ2-5, with TRBD2 identical over 7 bases. J was trimmed by 4 bases and V by 1 base; bases with no gene match: 6. There are 14 residues in the CDR3. In germline, CDR1 is DFQATT, CDR2 SNEGSKA (reference sequence).

With regard to this clonotype: The junction differs from germline at one of its ends, possibly a read error. V gene TRBV24-1 combines with J gene TRBJ1-5; possibly TRBD1 for D (6 bases). The CDR3 runs 10 residues. Germline CDR1 is KGHDR and CDR2 is SFDVKD. The CDR3 DNA is TGTGCCACCAGTGATTCCGGACAGCTTTTT. Its translation: CATSDSGQLF.

In its sample, this clonotype was seen a few times. J is TRBJ2-7 and V is TRBV7-9; 10 positions match TRBD2. V shed 5 bases and J 6 bases; nucleotides not matched to a gene: 13. Germline assignment: CDR1 SEHNR and CDR2 FQNEAQ (reference sequence). This CDR3 spans 16 amino acids. CDR3 residues: CASSPPSSGRSGEQYF. CDR3 nucleotides: TGTGCCAGCAGCCCCCCGAGTAGCGGGAGGTCTGGCGAGCAGTACTTC.

This chain uses TRBV11-2 with TRBJ2-7; 9 nucleotides align to TRBD2. The CDR3 loop spans 16 amino acids. Trimming cost V 5 bases and J 1 base; bases outside gene matches: 9. Germline loops: CDR1 SGHAT, CDR2 FQNNGV. CDR3 residues: CASSLRELAGSYEQYF. As DNA, the CDR3 is TGTGCCAGCAGCCTTAGAGAACTAGCGGGTTCCTACGAGCAGTACTTC.

This clonotype was counted ten times or more. The V and J genes are TRBV6-5 and TRBJ2-5; a weak D match, TRBD2 (5 bases). The CDR3 has 14 amino acids. Germline V CDR1 and CDR2: MNHEY, SVGAGI. Trimming cost V 4 bases and J 5 bases, with 14 bases left between them. The CDR3 sequence is CASSSRGLGETQYF. The CDR3 nucleotides are TGTGCCAGCAGTTCCCGCGGGTTGGGCGAGACCCAGTACTTC.

The chain is built from TRBV7-9 and TRBJ1-1; 9 bases are a match to TRBD1. V trimming: 3 bases; J trimming: 3 bases; junction bases outside the gene matches: 8. CDR1 is SEHNR, CDR2 FQNEAQ, per germline (reference sequence). The CDR3 has 16 residues. This CDR3 is CASSFPRDREDTEAFF. The CDR3 nucleotides are TGTGCCAGCAGCTTTCCCCGGGACAGGGAGGACACTGAAGCTTTCTTT.

The CDR3: CASSLAGVTDTQYF. CDR3 nucleotide sequence: TGTGCCAGCAGCTTAGCGGGAGTGACAGATACGCAGTATTTT. The V and J genes are TRBV7-2 and TRBJ2-3, with D maybe TRBD2 (5 bases). The CDR3 consists of 14 residues. The V gene's germline CDR1 is SGHTA and CDR2 FQGNSA. Trimming removed 0 bases from V and 3 bases from J, with 7 bases in between.

The V call is TRBV2, the J call TRBJ1-5; D remains unclear. The CDR3 covers 15 residues. V was pared by 6 bases and J by 3 bases, with 15 bases between. The germline CDR1 and CDR2 sequences are SNHLY and FYNNEI. This chain's CDR3 is CASSAFRGDNQPQHF. For the CDR3, the DNA is TGTGCCAGCAGCGCTTTCCGCGGGGACAATCAGCCCCAGCATTTT. The whole variable domain, filled in from reference TRBV2 and TRBJ1-5, reads EPEVTQTPSHQVTQMGQEVILRCVPISNHLYFYWYRQILGQKVEFLVSFYNNEISEKSEIFDDQFSVERPDGSNFTLKIRSTKLEDSAMYFCASSAFRGDNQPQHFGDGTRLSIL.

The rearrangement joins TRBV2 to TRBJ2-1; D gene ambiguous. The V end was cut by 1 base, the J end by 8 bases, with 9 bases between. The CDR3 runs to 13 residues. Germline loops: CDR1 SNHLY, CDR2 FYNNEI. The CDR3, as DNA: TGTGCCAGCAGTGAAGTGGTCGCGGATGAGCAGTTCTTC. It is translated as CASSEVVADEQFF.

The chain has TRBV4-3 and TRBJ1-2, with 7 bases lining up with TRBD1. From germline, CDR1 is LGHNA and CDR2 YSLEER. The CDR3 extends over 15 amino acids. V trimming: 1 base; J trimming: 4 bases; junction bases outside the gene matches: 6. DNA for the CDR3: TGCGCCAGCAGCCAAGCCCCCGGGACAGTCTATGGCTACACCTTC. Amino acids: CASSQAPGTVYGYTF.

This clonotype was seen a handful of times. The chain links TRBV7-2 to TRBJ2-7; D is possibly TRBD1 or TRBD2 (6 bases each). The CDR3 consists of 15 residues. Trimming shortened V by 5 bases and J by 4 bases, and 18 bases separated the two germline ends. From germline, CDR1 is SGHTA and CDR2 FQGNSA. The CDR3 DNA reads TGTGCCAGCAGCAGGGGGGATGGGGGGCTGTACGAGCAGTACTTC. It encodes CASSRGDGGLYEQYF.

A note on this clonotype: Here the CDR3 omits its conserved ending phenylalanine or tryptophan, so a read error is the likely source. Because the CDR3's place on the DNA is in doubt, the DNA is left out and the CDR3 is given as listed by TCRdb. CDR3 protein: CATSDLYG. The V gene is TRBV24-1, the J gene TRBJ2-5. Germline CDR1 is KGHDR and CDR2 is SFDVKD. The CDR3 extends over 8 residues, inclusive of both ends.

V usage is TRBV25-1 and J usage is TRBJ1-2; D gene ambiguous. Germline-derived CDR1 and CDR2 are MGHDK and SYGVNS. This CDR3 has 13 amino acids. Trimming stripped 6 bases from V and 6 bases from J, with 14 bases between. The DNA of the CDR3 is TGTGCCAGCAGCAGCAGAGGTTCTGATGGCTACACCTTC. The encoded protein is CASSSRGSDGYTF.

This clonotype was observed a handful of times. The chain joins TRBV2 to TRBJ1-1; D is ambiguous. Germline assignment: CDR1 SNHLY and CDR2 FYNNEI. The CDR3 sequence is 14 residues long. V lost 6 bases to trimming and J lost 6 bases, with 17 bases between them. Here the CDR3 reads CASSKYGPLPEAFF. As DNA, the CDR3 is TGTGCCAGCAGCAAATATGGACCCTTGCCTGAAGCTTTCTTT.

This clonotype was recorded a few times. The chain couples TRBV20-1 to TRBJ1-2, with D tentatively TRBD1 (6 bases). Trimming stripped 6 bases from V and 5 bases from J, with 13 bases between. The CDR3 runs to 12 residues. Germline assignment: CDR1 DFQATT and CDR2 SNEGSKA (reference sequence). Written as DNA, the CDR3 is TGCAGTGCGGAGAGGGGGGATTATGGCTACACCTTC. It specifies CSAERGDYGYTF.

The chain couples TRBV6-5 to TRBJ2-7; unclear D gene. From germline, CDR1 is MNHEY and CDR2 SVGAGI. CDR3 length: 13 residues. With 6 bases removed from V and 6 bases from J, the gap between germline ends came to 15 bases. In nucleotides, the CDR3 is TGTGCCAGCAGAACCGGGCCTAGTAGCGAGCAGTACTTC. As protein: CASRTGPSSEQYF.

The chain couples TRBV7-9 to TRBJ1-1; 7 positions match TRBD1. Germline values: CDR1 SEHNR, CDR2 FQNEAQ (reference sequence). CDR3 length equals 13 residues. With 5 bases clipped from V and 5 bases from J, the junction kept 5 bases outside the gene matches. The CDR3 spells CASSRTGFTEAFF. CDR3 in DNA: TGTGCCAGCAGCAGGACAGGATTTACTGAAGCTTTCTTT.

V is TRBV5-1 and J is TRBJ2-5; a possible D gene is TRBD2 (5 bases). CDR1 is SGHRS and CDR2 is YFSETQ in the germline V gene. The CDR3 totals 16 residues. V was trimmed by 0 bases and J by 3 bases, leaving 15 bases between them. The CDR3 is CASSLGLWEKKETQYF. In DNA, the CDR3 is TGCGCCAGCAGCTTGGGGCTGTGGGAGAAGAAAGAGACCCAGTACTTC.

This clonotype appeared a few times. Here the CDR3 reads CASSSVPYEQYF. In DNA form, the CDR3 reads TGTGCCAGCAGCTCCGTCCCCTACGAGCAGTACTTC. V usage is TRBV7-9 and J usage is TRBJ2-7; D is uncertain. This CDR3 contains 12 residues. V lost 4 bases to trimming and J lost 2 bases, with 6 bases between them. Per the germline V gene, CDR1 is SEHNR and CDR2 is FQNEAQ (reference sequence).

The chain combines TRBV9 with TRBJ2-2; D possibly corresponds to TRBD2 (6 bases). V dropped 0 bases and J dropped 8 bases, with 8 bases sitting between them. CDR3 length: 13 amino acids. CDR1 and CDR2 from the germline V gene are SGDLS and YYNGEE. CDR3 sequence reads: CASSVGTTGELFF. Here the CDR3 DNA reads TGTGCCAGCAGCGTAGGGACTACTGGGGAGCTGTTTTTT.

The V call is TRBV11-1, the J call TRBJ1-3; D is undetermined. The CDR3 length is 16 residues. The germline V gene encodes CDR1 SGHAT and CDR2 FQDESV (reference sequence). V dropped 3 bases and J dropped 0 bases, with 12 bases sitting between them. CDR3 sequence reads: CASSLEGLYSGNTIYF. CDR3 DNA: TGTGCCAGCAGCTTGGAAGGCCTCTACTCTGGAAACACCATATATTTT.

As for this clonotype: Possible read error: a much larger clone is one base away. The gene calls are TRBV29-1 and TRBJ1-1; possibly TRBD1 for D (6 bases). Trimming removed 5 bases at V and 1 base at J, with 8 bases between. Germline V lookup: CDR1 SQVTM, CDR2 ANQGSEA. The CDR3 contains 12 residues. CDR3 bases: TGCAGCGTTTGGGGGGCGAACACTGAAGCTTTCTTT. This gives the protein CSVWGANTEAFF.

This clonotype has a count of ten or more. The chain combines TRBV7-2 with TRBJ1-2; D unresolved. V dropped 0 bases and J dropped 4 bases, with 6 bases sitting between them. Germline V gives CDR1 SGHTA, CDR2 FQGNSA. The length of the CDR3 is 13 residues. CDR3 amino acids: CASSLATSYGYTF. CDR3 nucleotide sequence: TGTGCCAGCAGCTTAGCGACCAGCTATGGCTACACCTTC.

The rearrangement joins TRBV10-3 to TRBJ1-3; no clear D. Trimming took 4 bases from V and 7 from J, leaving 8 bases between them. From germline, CDR1 is ENHRY and CDR2 SYGVKD. The CDR3 spans 12 residues. In DNA form, the CDR3 reads TGTGCCATCAGTGCGGGCAGTAACACCATATATTTT. Amino acid sequence: CAISAGSNTIYF.